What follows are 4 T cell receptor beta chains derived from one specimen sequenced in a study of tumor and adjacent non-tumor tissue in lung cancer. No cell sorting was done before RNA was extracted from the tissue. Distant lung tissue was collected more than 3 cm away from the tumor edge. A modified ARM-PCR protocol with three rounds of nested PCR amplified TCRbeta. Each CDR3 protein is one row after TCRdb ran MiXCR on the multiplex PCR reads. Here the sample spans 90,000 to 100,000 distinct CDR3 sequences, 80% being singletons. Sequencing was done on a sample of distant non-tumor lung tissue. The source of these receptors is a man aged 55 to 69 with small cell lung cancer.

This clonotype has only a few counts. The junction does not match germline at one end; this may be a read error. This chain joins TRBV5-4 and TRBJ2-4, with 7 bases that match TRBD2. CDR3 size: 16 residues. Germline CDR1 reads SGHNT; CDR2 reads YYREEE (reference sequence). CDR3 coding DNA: TGTACCAGCAGCTTGGTTATAGCGGGTCCCAAAAACATTCAGTACTTC. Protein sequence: CTSSLVIAGPKNIQYF.

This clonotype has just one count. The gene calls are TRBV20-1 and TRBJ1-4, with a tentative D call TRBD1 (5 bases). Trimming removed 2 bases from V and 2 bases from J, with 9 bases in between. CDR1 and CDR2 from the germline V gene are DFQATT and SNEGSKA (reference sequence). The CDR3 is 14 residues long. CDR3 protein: CSARYWGTNEKLFF. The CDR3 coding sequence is TGCAGTGCTAGATACTGGGGGACTAATGAAAAACTGTTTTTT.

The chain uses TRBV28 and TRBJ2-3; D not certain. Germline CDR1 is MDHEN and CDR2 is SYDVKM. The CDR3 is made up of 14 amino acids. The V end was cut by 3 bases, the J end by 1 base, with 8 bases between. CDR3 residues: CASSFFQGTDTQYF. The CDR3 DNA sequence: TGTGCCAGCAGTTTCTTCCAGGGCACAGATACGCAGTATTTT.

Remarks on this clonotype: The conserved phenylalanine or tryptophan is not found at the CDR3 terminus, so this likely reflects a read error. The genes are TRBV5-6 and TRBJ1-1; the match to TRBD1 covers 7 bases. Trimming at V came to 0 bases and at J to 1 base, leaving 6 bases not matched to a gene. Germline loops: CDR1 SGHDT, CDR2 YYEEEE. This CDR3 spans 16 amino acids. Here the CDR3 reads CASSLASGTANTEAFY. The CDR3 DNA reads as TGTGCCAGCAGCTTGGCATCTGGGACAGCGAACACTGAAGCTTTCTAT.